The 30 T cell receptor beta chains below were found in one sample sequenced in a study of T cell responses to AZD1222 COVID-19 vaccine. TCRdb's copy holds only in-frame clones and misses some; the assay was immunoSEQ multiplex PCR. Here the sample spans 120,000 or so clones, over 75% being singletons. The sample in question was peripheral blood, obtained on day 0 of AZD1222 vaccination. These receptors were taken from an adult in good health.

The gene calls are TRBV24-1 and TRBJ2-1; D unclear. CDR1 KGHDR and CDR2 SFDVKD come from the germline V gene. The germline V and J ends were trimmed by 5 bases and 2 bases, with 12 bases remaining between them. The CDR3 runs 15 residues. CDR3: CATSGTDDAYNEQFF. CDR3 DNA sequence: TGTGCCACCAGTGGTACAGACGACGCCTACAATGAGCAGTTCTTC.

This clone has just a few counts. CDR3 nucleotides: TGTGCCAGCAGTTTACACAATGAGCAGTTCTTC. Its translation is CASSLHNEQFF. This chain connects TRBV12-3 or TRBV12-4 to TRBJ2-1; D not certain. The CDR3 is 11 amino acids. V was cut by 2 bases and J by 5 bases, with 1 base left in between.

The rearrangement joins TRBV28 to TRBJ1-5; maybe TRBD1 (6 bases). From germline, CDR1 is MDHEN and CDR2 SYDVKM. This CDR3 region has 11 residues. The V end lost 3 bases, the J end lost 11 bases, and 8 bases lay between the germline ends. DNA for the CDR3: TGTGCCAGCAGTTTGGGGGCAGCCCAGCATTTT. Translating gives CASSLGAAQHF.

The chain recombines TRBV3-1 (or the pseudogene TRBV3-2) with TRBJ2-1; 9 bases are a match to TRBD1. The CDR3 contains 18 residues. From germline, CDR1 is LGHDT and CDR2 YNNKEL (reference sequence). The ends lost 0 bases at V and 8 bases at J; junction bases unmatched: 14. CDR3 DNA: TGTGCCAGCAGCCAAGAAAGGAAACGGGACAGGGTAATTTATGAGCAGTTCTTC. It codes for CASSQERKRDRVIYEQFF.

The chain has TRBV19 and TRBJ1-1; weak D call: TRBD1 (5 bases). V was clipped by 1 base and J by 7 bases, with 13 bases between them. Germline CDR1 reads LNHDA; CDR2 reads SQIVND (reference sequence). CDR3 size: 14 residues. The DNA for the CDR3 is TGTGCCAGTAGTATAGTAAGGGGCCGGGGTGAAGCTTTCTTT. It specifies CASSIVRGRGEAFF.

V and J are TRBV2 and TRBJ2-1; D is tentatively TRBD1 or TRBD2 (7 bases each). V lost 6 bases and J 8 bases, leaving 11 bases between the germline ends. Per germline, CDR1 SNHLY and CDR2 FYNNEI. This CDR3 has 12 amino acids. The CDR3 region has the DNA TGTGCCAGCAGGGCAGGGGGGGATGAGCAGTTCTTC. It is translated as CASRAGGDEQFF. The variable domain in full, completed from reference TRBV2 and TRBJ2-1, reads EPEVTQTPSHQVTQMGQEVILRCVPISNHLYFYWYRQILGQKVEFLVSFYNNEISEKSEIFDDQFSVERPDGSNFTLKIRSTKLEDSAMYFCASRAGGDEQFFGPGTRLTVL.

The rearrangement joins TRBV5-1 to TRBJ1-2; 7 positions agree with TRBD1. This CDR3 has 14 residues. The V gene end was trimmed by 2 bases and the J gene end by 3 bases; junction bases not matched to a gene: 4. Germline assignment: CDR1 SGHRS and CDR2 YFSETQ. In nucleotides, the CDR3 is TGCGCCAGCAGCTTCCCCGGGACAGACTATGGCTACACCTTC. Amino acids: CASSFPGTDYGYTF.

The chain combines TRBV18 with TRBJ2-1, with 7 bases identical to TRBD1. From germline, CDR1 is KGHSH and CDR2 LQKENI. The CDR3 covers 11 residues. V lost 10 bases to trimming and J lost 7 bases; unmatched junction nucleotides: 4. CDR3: CATSTGNEQFF. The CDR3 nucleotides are TGTGCCACCTCGACAGGGAATGAGCAGTTCTTC.

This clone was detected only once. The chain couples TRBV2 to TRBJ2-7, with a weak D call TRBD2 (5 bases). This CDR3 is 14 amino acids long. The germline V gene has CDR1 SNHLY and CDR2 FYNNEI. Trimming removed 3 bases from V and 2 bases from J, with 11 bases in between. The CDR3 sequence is CASSEGSQAYEQYF. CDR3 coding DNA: TGTGCCAGCAGTGAGGGGAGCCAGGCCTACGAGCAGTACTTC.

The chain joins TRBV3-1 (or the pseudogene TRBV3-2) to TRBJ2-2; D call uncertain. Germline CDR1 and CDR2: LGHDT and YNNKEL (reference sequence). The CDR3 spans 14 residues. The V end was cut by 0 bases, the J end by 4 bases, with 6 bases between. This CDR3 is CASSQEGSTGELFF. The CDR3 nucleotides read TGTGCCAGCAGCCAAGAGGGCTCCACCGGGGAGCTGTTTTTT.

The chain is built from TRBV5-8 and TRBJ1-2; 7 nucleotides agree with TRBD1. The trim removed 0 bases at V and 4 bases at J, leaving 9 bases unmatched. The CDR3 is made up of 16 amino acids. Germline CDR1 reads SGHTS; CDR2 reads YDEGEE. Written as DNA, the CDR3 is TGTGCCAGCAGCTTGGGTGCAGGGGGACCCTTCTATGGCTACACCTTC. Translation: CASSLGAGGPFYGYTF.

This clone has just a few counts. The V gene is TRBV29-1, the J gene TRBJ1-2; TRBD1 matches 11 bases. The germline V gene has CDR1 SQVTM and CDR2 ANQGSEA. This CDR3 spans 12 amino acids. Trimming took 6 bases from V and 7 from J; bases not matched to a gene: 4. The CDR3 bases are TGCAGCGTGGGGACAGGGGGGGTTGGCTACACCTTC. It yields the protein CSVGTGGVGYTF.

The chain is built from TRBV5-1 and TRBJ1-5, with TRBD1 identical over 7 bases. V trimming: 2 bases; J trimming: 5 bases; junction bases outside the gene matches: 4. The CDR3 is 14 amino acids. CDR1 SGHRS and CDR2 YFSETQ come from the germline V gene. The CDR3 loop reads CASSFQGGDQPQHF. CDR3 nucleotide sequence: TGCGCCAGCAGCTTTCAGGGGGGGGATCAGCCCCAGCATTTT.

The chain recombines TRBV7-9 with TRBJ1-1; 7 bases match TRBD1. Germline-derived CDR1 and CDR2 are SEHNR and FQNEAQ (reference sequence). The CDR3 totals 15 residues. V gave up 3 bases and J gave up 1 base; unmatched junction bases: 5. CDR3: CASSLQGGQNTEAFF. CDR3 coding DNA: TGTGCCAGCAGCTTGCAGGGGGGCCAGAACACTGAAGCTTTCTTT. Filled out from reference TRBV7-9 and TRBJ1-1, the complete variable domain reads DTGVSQNPRHKITKRGQNVTFRCDPISEHNRLYWYRQTLGQGPEFLTYFQNEAQLEKSRLLSDRFSAERPKGSFSTLEIQRTEQGDSAMYLCASSLQGGQNTEAFFGQGTRLTVV.

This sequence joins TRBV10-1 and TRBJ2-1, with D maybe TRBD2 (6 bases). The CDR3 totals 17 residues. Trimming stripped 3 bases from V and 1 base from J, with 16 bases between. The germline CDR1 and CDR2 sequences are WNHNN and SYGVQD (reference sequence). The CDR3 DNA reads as TGCGCCAGCAGTGAATCCCAGCGGGCCCCTTCCTACAATGAGCAGTTCTTC. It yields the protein CASSESQRAPSYNEQFF.

The CDR3 DNA is TGTGCCAGCAGCTTGGTTTTTCCTGGGGGAACTGAAGCTTTCTTT. Translating gives CASSLVFPGGTEAFF. This chain connects TRBV5-5 to TRBJ1-1; D is possibly TRBD1 (5 bases). Germline V CDR1 and CDR2: SGHKS, YYEKEE (reference sequence). The germline V and J ends were trimmed by 0 bases and 5 bases, with 14 bases remaining between them. The CDR3 length is 15 residues.

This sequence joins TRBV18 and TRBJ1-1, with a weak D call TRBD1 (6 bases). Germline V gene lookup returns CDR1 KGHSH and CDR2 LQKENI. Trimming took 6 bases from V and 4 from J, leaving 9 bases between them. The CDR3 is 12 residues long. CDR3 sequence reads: CASSPDSTEAFF. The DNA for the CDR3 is TGTGCCAGCTCCCCGGACAGCACTGAAGCTTTCTTT.

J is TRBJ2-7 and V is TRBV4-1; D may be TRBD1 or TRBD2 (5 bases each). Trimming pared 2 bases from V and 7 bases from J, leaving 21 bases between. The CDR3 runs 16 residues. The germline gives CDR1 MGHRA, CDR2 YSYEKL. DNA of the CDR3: TGCGCCAGCAGCCAACTTCTCCGGGACCTCCATCGGGAGCAGTACTTC. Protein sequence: CASSQLLRDLHREQYF.

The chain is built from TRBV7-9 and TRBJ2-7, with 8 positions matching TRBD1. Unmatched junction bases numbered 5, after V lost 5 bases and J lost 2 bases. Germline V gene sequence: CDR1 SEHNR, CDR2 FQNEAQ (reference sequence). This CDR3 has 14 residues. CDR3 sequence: CASSPRGLAYEQYF. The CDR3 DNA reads TGTGCCAGCAGCCCCAGGGGGCTTGCCTACGAGCAGTACTTC.

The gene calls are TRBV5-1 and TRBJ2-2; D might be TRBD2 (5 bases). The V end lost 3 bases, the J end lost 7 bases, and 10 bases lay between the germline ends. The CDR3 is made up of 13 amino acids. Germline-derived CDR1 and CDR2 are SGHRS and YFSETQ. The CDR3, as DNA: TGCGCCAGCAGCTCCTCCCGGGGCGGGGAGCTGTTTTTT. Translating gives CASSSSRGGELFF.

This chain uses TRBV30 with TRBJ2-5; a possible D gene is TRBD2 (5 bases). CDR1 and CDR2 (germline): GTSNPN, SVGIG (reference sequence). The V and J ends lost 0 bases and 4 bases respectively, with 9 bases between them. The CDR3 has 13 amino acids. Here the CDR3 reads CAWSVLGRETQYF. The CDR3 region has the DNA TGTGCCTGGAGTGTACTAGGGAGAGAGACCCAGTACTTC.

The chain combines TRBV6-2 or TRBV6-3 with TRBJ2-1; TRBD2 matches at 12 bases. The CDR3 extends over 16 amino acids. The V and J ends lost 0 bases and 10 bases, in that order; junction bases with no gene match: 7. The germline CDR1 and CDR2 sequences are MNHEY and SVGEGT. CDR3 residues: CASSYSGTSGRAEQFF. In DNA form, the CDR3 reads TGTGCCAGCAGTTACTCAGGGACTAGCGGGCGGGCCGAGCAGTTCTTC.

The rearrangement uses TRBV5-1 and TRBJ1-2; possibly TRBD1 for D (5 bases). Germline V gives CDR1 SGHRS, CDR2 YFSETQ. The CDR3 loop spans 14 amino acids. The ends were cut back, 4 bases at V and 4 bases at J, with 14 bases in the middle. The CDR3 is CASSAGRGSYGYTF. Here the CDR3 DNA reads TGCGCCAGCAGCGCGGGAAGGGGCTCCTATGGCTACACCTTC.

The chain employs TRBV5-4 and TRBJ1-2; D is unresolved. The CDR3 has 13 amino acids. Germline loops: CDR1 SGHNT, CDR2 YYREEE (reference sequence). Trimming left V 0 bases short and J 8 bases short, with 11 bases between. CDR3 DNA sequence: TGTGCCAGCAGCTTGGAGGAGATCCAGGGCTACACCTTC. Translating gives CASSLEEIQGYTF.

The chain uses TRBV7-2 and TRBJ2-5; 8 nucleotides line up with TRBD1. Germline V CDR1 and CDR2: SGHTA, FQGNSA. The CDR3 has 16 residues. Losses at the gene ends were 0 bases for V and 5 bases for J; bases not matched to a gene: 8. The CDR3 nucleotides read TGTGCCAGCAGCTTAGCGTCCGGACAGGGATTCGAGACCCAGTACTTC. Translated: CASSLASGQGFETQYF.

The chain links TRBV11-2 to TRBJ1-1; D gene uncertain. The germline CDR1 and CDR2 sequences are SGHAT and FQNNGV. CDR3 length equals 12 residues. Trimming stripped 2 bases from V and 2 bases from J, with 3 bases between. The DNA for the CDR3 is TGTGCCAGCAGCTTATCAAACACTGAAGCTTTCTTT. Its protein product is CASSLSNTEAFF.

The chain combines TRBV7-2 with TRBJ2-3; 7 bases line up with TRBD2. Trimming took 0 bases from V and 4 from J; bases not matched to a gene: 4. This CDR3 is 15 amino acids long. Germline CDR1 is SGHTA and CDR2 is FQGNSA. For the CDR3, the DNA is TGTGCCAGCAGCTTAGCGGGAGGGGTGCCAGATACGCAGTATTTT. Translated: CASSLAGGVPDTQYF.

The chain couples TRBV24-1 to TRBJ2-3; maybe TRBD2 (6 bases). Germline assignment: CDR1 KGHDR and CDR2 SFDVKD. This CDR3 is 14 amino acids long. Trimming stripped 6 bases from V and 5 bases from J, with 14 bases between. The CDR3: CATSKGGAEDTQYF. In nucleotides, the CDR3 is TGTGCCACCAGTAAAGGAGGGGCTGAAGATACGCAGTATTTT.

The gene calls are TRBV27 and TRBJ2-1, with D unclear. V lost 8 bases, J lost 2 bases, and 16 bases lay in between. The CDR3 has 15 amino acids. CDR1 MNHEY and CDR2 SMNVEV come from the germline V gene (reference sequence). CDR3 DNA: TGTGCCAGCGTGGGCGGCAGCCCTCCCTACAATGAGCAGTTCTTC. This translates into CASVGGSPPYNEQFF.

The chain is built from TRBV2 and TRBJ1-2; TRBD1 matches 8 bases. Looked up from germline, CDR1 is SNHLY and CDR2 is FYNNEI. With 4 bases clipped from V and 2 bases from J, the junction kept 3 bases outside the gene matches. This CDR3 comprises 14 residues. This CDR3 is CASSGTGPNYGYTF. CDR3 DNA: TGTGCCAGCAGTGGGACAGGGCCAAACTATGGCTACACCTTC.